This is a list of T cell receptor beta chains from one sample in a study of human T cells and chemical hapten exposure. TCRdb processed the 5' RACE reads anew with MiXCR; each CDR3 protein has one entry. Among about 140,000 distinct CDR3 sequences listed, roughly 4% were seen once. All receptors come from a female donor in good health. Each CDR3 is given with its conserved first and last residue. The D gene is left open where the match is weak. The size field is filled for only some rows; it gives once, few, many or a size class.

clone_size	v_call	d_call	j_call	cdr3_nt	cdr3_aa
few	TRBV20-1	-	TRBJ2-7	TGCAGTGCTAGGAGTGGTATCGCCTACGAGCAGTACTTC	CSARSGIAYEQYF
many	TRBV4-3	TRBD2	TRBJ2-1	TGCGCCAGCAGCCACGGGGGGGAGCGTGATACTGAGCAGTTCTTC	CASSHGGERDTEQFF
few	TRBV9	-	TRBJ1-1	TGTGCCAGCAGCGGGGGAGACAGGAACACTGAAGCTTTCTTT	CASSGGDRNTEAFF
many	TRBV11-3	-	TRBJ2-6	TGTGCCAGCAGCGCGGGTCCCTCCTCTGGGGCCAACGTCCTGACTTTC	CASSAGPSSGANVLTF
few	TRBV20-1	-	TRBJ2-3	TGCAGTGCTAATTTAGGAGATACGCAGTATTTT	CSANLGDTQYF
many	TRBV25-1	-	TRBJ1-1	TGTGCCAGCAGTGAATTGGGGGGGTTTGGTTTCACTGAAGCTTTCTTT	CASSELGGFGFTEAFF
many	TRBV11-1	TRBD1	TRBJ1-1	TGTGCCAGCAGCCCATCCGACAGGGGTGAAGCTTTCTTT	CASSPSDRGEAFF
many	TRBV7-2	TRBD2	TRBJ2-3	TGTGCCAGCAGCTTGGGACTAAAATCCCCAGATACGCAGTATTTT	CASSLGLKSPDTQYF
many	TRBV5-1	-	TRBJ2-1	TGCGCCAGCAGCCCCTACCCCGGGAACTACAATGAGCAGTTCTTC	CASSPYPGNYNEQFF
many	TRBV7-2	-	TRBJ1-1	TGTGCCAGCAGCCCACACCGGGAGGGGCCTGAAGCTTTCTTT	CASSPHREGPEAFF
few	TRBV7-9	-	TRBJ2-2	TGTGCCAGCAGCCCGAGCGGGACAGGTCTGACCGGGGAGCTGTTTTTT	CASSPSGTGLTGELFF
many	TRBV4-3	-	TRBJ2-3	TGCGCCAGCAGCAGCGATAGCTGGAGAGATACGCAGTATTTT	CASSSDSWRDTQYF
many	TRBV4-2	-	TRBJ1-2	TGTGCCAGCAGCCAAGCACAGGGAGCCTATGGCTACACCTTC	CASSQAQGAYGYTF
-	TRBV3-1	-	TRBJ2-6	TGTGCCAGCAGCCCGACGGGCAGAATCGGTGGGGCCAACGTCCTGACTTTC	CASSPTGRIGGANVLTF